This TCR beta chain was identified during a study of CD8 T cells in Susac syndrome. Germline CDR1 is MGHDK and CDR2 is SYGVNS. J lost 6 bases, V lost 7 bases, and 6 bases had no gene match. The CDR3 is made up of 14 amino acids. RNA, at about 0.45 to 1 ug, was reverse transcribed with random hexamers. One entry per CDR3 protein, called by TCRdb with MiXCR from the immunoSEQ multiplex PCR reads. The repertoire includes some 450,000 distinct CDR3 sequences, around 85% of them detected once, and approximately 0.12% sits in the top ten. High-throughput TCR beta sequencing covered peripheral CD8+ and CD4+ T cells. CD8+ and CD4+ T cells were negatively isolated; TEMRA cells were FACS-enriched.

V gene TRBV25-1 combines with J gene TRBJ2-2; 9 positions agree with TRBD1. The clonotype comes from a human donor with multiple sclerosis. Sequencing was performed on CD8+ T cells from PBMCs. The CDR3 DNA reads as TGTGCCAGCATCGGGACAGGGACGTCCGGGGAGCTGTTTTTT. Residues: CASIGTGTSGELFF.